Described below is a single T cell receptor beta chain sequence and its context. Antigen specificity is unknown. Expressed TCRB transcripts were sequenced after all isolated RNA was converted to cDNA. The assay was immunoSEQ multiplex PCR, and TCRdb's table has in-frame clones only and misses some. The repertoire consists of 350,000 to 400,000 clones, with roughly 12% occurring once and the leading ten covering approximately 0.011%. The data are from a study of beta chain features in type 1 diabetes. Findings and limits, study-wide: Individuals with type 1 diabetes displayed fewer insertions and more deletions at VDJ junctions. For patients, the naive, central memory and Treg TCRB repertoires appeared more alike than for healthy donors. Among all four CD4+ subsets, Type 1 diabetes patients had TCRB CDR3s that were moderately but significantly shorter. The question left open here concerned HLA type influencing TCRB rearrangement.

Trimming at V came to 6 bases and at J to 5 bases, leaving 11 bases not matched to a gene. Germline loops: CDR1 SNHLY, CDR2 FYNNEI. The CDR3 consists of 15 residues. The V call is TRBV2, the J call TRBJ2-5, with 8 bases fitting TRBD2. Input material: naive CD4+ T cells from blood. The source of this sequence is a young woman with type 1 diabetes. The CDR3 coding sequence is TGTGCCAGCAGCGAAACGGGGGGGCCATGGGAGACCCAGTACTTC. Protein sequence: CASSETGGPWETQYF.